This T cell receptor beta chain was sequenced during a study of Graves' ophthalmopathy and Graves' hyperthyroidism. The wider study: Specimen type is peripheral blood, obtained at initial diagnosis before any treatment.

The CDR3 sequence is 13 residues long. V was pared by 2 bases and J by 7 bases, with 2 bases of the junction left unmatched. Germline V lookup: CDR1 SGHTA, CDR2 FQGNSA. The hyperthyroidism patients had a new diagnosis of under 2 months' duration and were aged 18 to 65. This clonotype was detected many times. RNA served as the template for amplifying TCR beta CDR3 regions. First-round RT-PCR with HTBI primers preceded a second-round multiplex PCR. Using its own MiXCR run on the multiplex PCR reads, TCRdb lists one record per CDR3 protein. This table holds about 370,000 distinct CDR3 sequences, 17% found once.

Sequencing was carried out using peripheral blood. The TCR was taken from an adult woman with stable Graves' hyperthyroidism. The chain has TRBV7-2 and TRBJ1-5; 7 nucleotides match TRBD1. This CDR3 reads CASSLPGGQPQHF. The CDR3 nucleotides read TGTGCCAGCAGCTTACCAGGGGGACAGCCCCAGCATTTT.